One and the same sample provided the 32 T cell receptor beta chains below, sequenced in a study of blood T cell repertoires in COVID-19 (TCRdb year 2020). The library was obtained by the immunoSEQ multiplex PCR assay. TCRdb obtained this table from immuneACCESS and retained in-frame rearrangements with V and J assigned. These tables miss some clones; where compared with another copy, unresolved V genes account for less than half of the shortfall, and the remainder is unexplained. The sample data list approximately 150,000 clones, and about four fifths of these were observed just once. Clones ranked in the top ten supply under 5.5% of the sample. What was sequenced was peripheral blood. Receptors were obtained from a human donor in a cohort sampled during active COVID-19.

This clone occurred a few times. The rearrangement joins TRBV29-1 to TRBJ2-4; 11 bases are a match to TRBD2. This CDR3 is 13 amino acids long. Germline assignment: CDR1 SQVTM and CDR2 ANQGSEA. The V gene end was trimmed by 4 bases and the J gene end by 11 bases; junction bases not matched to a gene: 7. The CDR3 DNA reads as TGCAGCGTTGGGGCTAGCGGGGGGTTCCTTCAGTACTTC. Amino acids: CSVGASGGFLQYF.

The gene calls are TRBV7-6 and TRBJ1-5; D is unresolved. CDR1 and CDR2 from the germline V gene are SGHVS and FNYEAQ. The CDR3 contains 16 residues. V lost 1 base, J lost 3 bases, and 13 bases lay in between. For the CDR3, the DNA is TGTGCCAGCAGCTTAGATTTCAGGTATCCCAATCAGCCCCAGCATTTT. It yields the protein CASSLDFRYPNQPQHF.

The chain recombines TRBV5-5 with TRBJ2-2; 8 bases line up with TRBD2. Germline V gives CDR1 SGHKS, CDR2 YYEKEE (reference sequence). Trimming at V came to 3 bases and at J to 5 bases, leaving 6 bases not matched to a gene. The CDR3 loop spans 15 amino acids. CDR3 in amino acids: CASSSSGSLTGELFF. The DNA of the CDR3 is TGTGCCAGCAGCTCAAGCGGGAGTCTTACCGGGGAGCTGTTTTTT.

V usage is TRBV29-1 and J usage is TRBJ2-3; 10 bases agree with TRBD1. Germline V CDR1 and CDR2: SQVTM, ANQGSEA. The CDR3 contains 13 residues. V trimming: 8 bases; J trimming: 4 bases; junction bases outside the gene matches: 6. The CDR3 protein is CSLLGQGSDTQYF. The DNA of the CDR3 is TGCAGCCTGTTGGGACAGGGGTCAGATACGCAGTATTTT.

J is TRBJ1-4 and V is TRBV11-2, with no clear D. V lost 5 bases, J lost 0 bases, and 10 bases lay in between. The germline gives CDR1 SGHAT, CDR2 FQNNGV. The CDR3 contains 15 residues. CDR3 loop: CASSQQTATNEKLFF. Here the CDR3 DNA reads TGTGCCAGCAGCCAACAAACCGCAACTAATGAAAAACTGTTTTTT.

The V and J genes are TRBV9 and TRBJ1-6; TRBD1 agrees at 10 bases. After removal of 1 base from V and 8 bases from J, the junction contained 6 bases not matched to a gene. Per the germline V gene, CDR1 is SGDLS and CDR2 is YYNGEE. The CDR3 has 16 residues. This chain's CDR3 is CASSVTLDRGHSPLHF. CDR3 DNA: TGTGCCAGCAGCGTAACCCTCGACAGGGGGCATTCACCCCTCCACTTT.

This sequence joins TRBV9 and TRBJ1-3, with D possibly being TRBD1 (5 bases). V was pared by 2 bases and J by 0 bases, with 6 bases between. The CDR3 extends over 14 amino acids. Looked up from germline, CDR1 is SGDLS and CDR2 is YYNGEE. CDR3 coding DNA: TGTGCCAGCAGCGTGGACACCTCTGGAAACACCATATATTTT. Protein product: CASSVDTSGNTIYF. Full variable domain (outside the CDR3, taken from reference TRBV9 and TRBJ1-3): DSGVTQTPKHLITATGQRVTLRCSPRSGDLSVYWYQQSLDQGLQFLIQYYNGEERAKGNILERFSAQQFPDLHSELNLSSLELGDSALYFCASSVDTSGNTIYFGEGSWLTVV.

The chain recombines TRBV2 with TRBJ1-1; the match to TRBD1 covers 10 bases. The CDR3 has 15 residues. With 6 bases clipped from V and 3 bases from J, the junction kept 7 bases outside the gene matches. CDR1 is SNHLY and CDR2 is FYNNEI in the germline V gene. Here the CDR3 DNA reads TGTGCCAGCAGCGCTCGGACAGGGGGGGACACTGAAGCTTTCTTT. This gives the protein CASSARTGGDTEAFF.

The chain links TRBV4-2 to TRBJ2-2; 10 nucleotides align to TRBD2. The length of the CDR3 is 16 residues. The junction had 7 bases not matched to a gene; V was cut back by 0 bases and J by 9 bases. CDR1 LGHNA and CDR2 YNFKEQ come from the germline V gene. Here the CDR3 DNA reads TGTGCCAGCAGCCAAGAGGGGGCTAGCGGGAGCTGGGAGCTGTTTTTT. Amino acids: CASSQEGASGSWELFF.

The rearrangement joins TRBV6-4 to TRBJ2-2; D unresolved. Germline CDR1 reads MRHNA; CDR2 reads SNTAGT. The CDR3 is made up of 15 amino acids. The germline V and J ends were trimmed by 0 bases and 6 bases, with 11 bases remaining between them. The CDR3 region has the DNA TGTGCCAGCAGTGACTCTTACTCCGCTCCCGGGGAGCTGTTTTTT. Translation: CASSDSYSAPGELFF.

The CDR3 spells CATGQGPSGANVLTF. In DNA form, the CDR3 reads TGTGCCACCGGACAGGGGCCTTCTGGGGCCAACGTCCTGACTTTC. The J gene is TRBJ2-6, the V gene TRBV2; TRBD1 agrees at 9 bases. The V gene end was trimmed by 10 bases and the J gene end by 1 base; junction bases not matched to a gene: 5. The CDR3 is made up of 15 amino acids. The germline V gene has CDR1 SNHLY and CDR2 FYNNEI.

The chain links TRBV7-2 to TRBJ1-4; possibly TRBD1 for D (6 bases). The length of the CDR3 is 13 residues. The V end lost 4 bases, the J end lost 6 bases, and 9 bases lay between the germline ends. Germline V gives CDR1 SGHTA, CDR2 FQGNSA. This CDR3 reads CASSSGHDEKLFF. In nucleotides, the CDR3 is TGTGCCAGCAGCTCGGGACACGATGAAAAACTGTTTTTT.

This clone appeared a single time. The sample carries other DNA sequences with the same CDR3. V is TRBV5-5 and J is TRBJ2-7, with 10 positions matching TRBD1. Germline CDR1 reads SGHKS; CDR2 reads YYEKEE (reference sequence). This CDR3 is built from 15 residues. The trim removed 6 bases at V and 2 bases at J, leaving 8 bases unmatched. The CDR3 sequence: CASILAGQGAYEQYF. The CDR3 region has the DNA TGTGCCAGCATCCTGGCCGGACAGGGGGCCTACGAGCAGTACTTC. Using reference TRBV5-5 and TRBJ2-7 for the parts outside the CDR3, the full variable domain is DAGVTQSPTHLIKTRGQQVTLRCSPISGHKSVSWYQQVLGQGPQFIFQYYEKEERGRGNFPDRFSARQFPNYSSELNVNALLLGDSALYLCASILAGQGAYEQYFGPGTRLTVT.

V usage is TRBV5-4 and J usage is TRBJ2-7; 7 nucleotides agree with TRBD1. Trimming removed 3 bases from V and 1 base from J; junction bases left unmatched: 4. This CDR3 region has 14 residues. Germline V gene lookup returns CDR1 SGHNT and CDR2 YYREEE (reference sequence). CDR3 protein: CASSSGQRSYEQYF. CDR3 coding DNA: TGTGCCAGCAGCTCGGGACAGAGATCCTACGAGCAGTACTTC.

The gene calls are TRBV7-3 and TRBJ2-2, with D unresolved. Germline lookup yields CDR1 SGHTA and CDR2 FQGTGA. Trimming removed 5 bases from V and 7 bases from J, with 14 bases in between. The CDR3 is 14 amino acids. This chain's CDR3 is CASSRQAIGGELFF. In DNA form, the CDR3 reads TGTGCCAGCAGCCGGCAGGCAATCGGCGGGGAGCTGTTTTTT.

DNA of the CDR3: TGTGCCAGCAGTGTGGACAGGGCAGTGGCCCAGCATTTT. Its protein is CASSVDRAVAQHF. The chain is built from TRBV28 and TRBJ1-5, with 8 bases aligning to TRBD1. CDR1 and CDR2 from the germline V gene are MDHEN and SYDVKM. The CDR3 runs to 13 residues. Trimming cost V 5 bases and J 11 bases; bases outside gene matches: 8.

This CDR3 is CASSAVNYGYTF. Written as DNA, the CDR3 is TGCGCCAGCAGTGCAGTTAACTATGGCTACACCTTC. The chain is built from TRBV10-2 and TRBJ1-2; D unresolved. CDR3 size: 12 residues. Trimming cost V 4 bases and J 1 base, with 4 bases left between them. Germline V gene lookup returns CDR1 WSHSY and CDR2 SAAADI.

The rearrangement links TRBV6-5 to TRBJ1-2; D not certain. With 7 bases removed from V and 4 bases from J, the gap between germline ends came to 16 bases. CDR3 length: 14 amino acids. The germline V gene encodes CDR1 MNHEY and CDR2 SVGAGI. CDR3 nucleotide sequence: TGTGCCAGCACCGTCTCAGGAACCGGCTATGGCTACACCTTC. It encodes CASTVSGTGYGYTF.

The genes are TRBV6-5 and TRBJ2-7, with D tentatively TRBD2 (5 bases). The CDR3 has 14 residues. Per germline, CDR1 MNHEY and CDR2 SVGAGI. The V and J ends lost 8 bases and 1 base respectively, with 15 bases between them. The CDR3 loop reads CASRRQEGSYEQYV. CDR3 bases: TGTGCCAGCCGCCGCCAAGAGGGATCCTACGAGCAGTACGTC.

The V gene is TRBV18, the J gene TRBJ1-1; no firm D call. CDR1 KGHSH and CDR2 LQKENI come from the germline V gene. There are 14 residues in the CDR3. With 2 bases removed from V and 5 bases from J, the gap between germline ends came to 12 bases. The CDR3, as DNA: TGTGCCAGCTCACCAGCCGGAGGGCAGACTGAAGCTTTCTTT. Protein sequence: CASSPAGGQTEAFF.

The sample holds one count of this clone. This chain connects TRBV2 to TRBJ2-1; 7 bases align to TRBD1. This CDR3 has 15 residues. Losses at the gene ends were 1 base for V and 6 bases for J; bases not matched to a gene: 6. Germline CDR1 SNHLY, CDR2 FYNNEI. CDR3 sequence: CASSEETGVGNEQFF. Written as DNA, the CDR3 is TGTGCCAGCAGTGAAGAAACAGGGGTAGGCAATGAGCAGTTCTTC.

The J gene is TRBJ1-1, the V gene TRBV2; 7 nucleotides line up with TRBD1. The CDR3 covers 14 residues. The germline CDR1 and CDR2 sequences are SNHLY and FYNNEI. The V and J ends lost 4 bases and 2 bases, in that order; junction bases with no gene match: 4. This CDR3 is CASSANRGNTEAFF. The CDR3 DNA reads TGTGCCAGCAGTGCCAACAGGGGAAACACTGAAGCTTTCTTT.

The rearrangement links TRBV10-3 to TRBJ2-2, with 9 nucleotides matching TRBD1. V was pared by 6 bases and J by 7 bases, with 9 bases of the junction left unmatched. Germline values: CDR1 ENHRY, CDR2 SYGVKD. The CDR3 spans 15 residues. The CDR3 sequence is CAISTGQGVGGELFF. In nucleotides, the CDR3 is TGTGCCATCAGCACGGGACAGGGTGTTGGCGGGGAGCTGTTTTTT.

This clone counts as medium-sized (0.01 to 0.1%). The rearrangement uses TRBV15 and TRBJ1-1, with D unclear. V shed 1 base and J shed 0 bases, with 9 bases lying between them. The CDR3 length is 15 residues. Germline CDR1 and CDR2: LNHNV and YYDKDF (reference sequence). The CDR3 nucleotides read TGTGCCACCAGCAGAGGGAGACCCATGAACACTGAAGCTTTCTTT. This translates into CATSRGRPMNTEAFF.

The J gene is TRBJ2-5, the V gene TRBV24-1, with D possibly TRBD2 on 6 matching bases. V gave up 3 bases and J gave up 5 bases, with 6 bases separating them. Germline CDR1 KGHDR, CDR2 SFDVKD. CDR3 length: 12 residues. This chain's CDR3 is CATSDGRETQYF. Here the CDR3 DNA reads TGTGCCACCAGTGATGGGAGGGAGACCCAGTACTTC.

The V call is TRBV11-3, the J call TRBJ2-1; TRBD2 matches 7 bases. J gave up 7 bases and V 0 bases, and 6 bases lay outside the gene matches. This CDR3 has 15 amino acids. Germline V gene data show CDR1 as SGHNT and CDR2 as YENEEA. The CDR3 nucleotides are TGTGCCAGCAGCTTAGATGGGGGGGGTGGGAATGAGCAGTTCTTC. Translated, it gives CASSLDGGGGNEQFF.

This sequence joins TRBV27 and TRBJ2-2; TRBD1 aligns across 9 bases. This CDR3 has 15 residues. Germline lookup yields CDR1 MNHEY and CDR2 SMNVEV (reference sequence). The trim removed 7 bases at V and 5 bases at J, leaving 8 bases unmatched. The DNA for the CDR3 is TGTGCCAGCAAGGTTACAGGGGGCTATACCGGGGAGCTGTTTTTT. Protein sequence: CASKVTGGYTGELFF.

V is TRBV6-5 and J is TRBJ1-5; D is uncertain. This CDR3 spans 14 amino acids. The germline V gene has CDR1 MNHEY and CDR2 SVGAGI. Deletions cut 5 bases from V and 3 bases from J, with 11 bases between. The CDR3 here is CASSLISHNQPQHF. Written as DNA, the CDR3 is TGTGCCAGCAGTCTAATTTCTCACAATCAGCCCCAGCATTTT.

V usage is TRBV6-1 and J usage is TRBJ2-2; D gene unclear. Trimming stripped 1 base from V and 6 bases from J, with 12 bases between. CDR1 and CDR2 (germline): MNHNS, SASEGT. The CDR3 spans 15 residues. The CDR3: CASSEGQWLSGELFF. The CDR3 DNA is TGTGCCAGCAGTGAAGGGCAGTGGCTTTCCGGGGAGCTGTTTTTT.

V gene TRBV2 combines with J gene TRBJ1-6, with TRBD1 matching 9 bases. Germline-derived CDR1 and CDR2 are SNHLY and FYNNEI. CDR3 length: 13 amino acids. Trimming cost V 9 bases and J 8 bases; bases outside gene matches: 5. CDR3 in amino acids: CASNRDRDSPLHF. CDR3 nucleotide sequence: TGTGCCAGTAACCGGGACAGGGATTCACCCCTCCACTTT.

The chain joins TRBV30 to TRBJ1-5; TRBD1 matches at 10 bases. J was trimmed by 8 bases and V by 4 bases; bases with no gene match: 11. This CDR3 comprises 15 residues. CDR1 and CDR2 (germline): GTSNPN, SVGIG (reference sequence). The CDR3 nucleotides are TGTGCCTGGACCCTGACAGGGGGCTTAGATGAGCCCCAGCATTTT. Translating it yields CAWTLTGGLDEPQHF.

The chain combines TRBV13 with TRBJ2-3, with D uncertain. Germline loops: CDR1 PRHDT, CDR2 FYEKMQ (reference sequence). This CDR3 has 15 residues. V lost 5 bases and J lost 0, with 12 bases in between. The CDR3 here is CASSPRFPSTDTQYF. In DNA form, the CDR3 reads TGTGCCAGCAGCCCCCGGTTCCCTAGCACAGATACGCAGTATTTT. Complete variable domain (other parts from reference TRBV13 and TRBJ2-3): AAGVIQSPRHLIKEKRETATLKCYPIPRHDTVYWYQQGPGQDPQFLISFYEKMQSDKGSIPDRFSAQQFSDYHSELNMSSLELGDSALYFCASSPRFPSTDTQYFGPGTRLTVL.